This entry lists 21 T cell receptor beta chains sequenced from one sample in a study of OX40 agonist ivuxolimab in advanced cancers. Assay used: immunoSEQ multiplex PCR; TCRdb lists only in-frame clones, some missing. This sample has 66,000 or so clones, with around 87% found just once. The specimen comprised CD4+ or CD8+ T cells sorted from blood, sampled in a trial of the OX40 agonist ivuxolimab. The receptors originated from an adult with an advanced solid tumor such as melanoma, head and neck, liver or kidney cancer.

The chain uses TRBV11-3 and TRBJ2-2; D is unresolved. The germline V and J ends were trimmed by 4 bases and 4 bases, with 4 bases remaining between them. Germline V gene data show CDR1 as SGHNT and CDR2 as YENEEA. This CDR3 has 12 amino acids. CDR3 DNA sequence: TGTGCCAGCAGCTCTCGCACCGGGGAGCTGTTTTTT. Its protein product is CASSSRTGELFF.

This clone was seen once. The chain joins TRBV28 to TRBJ2-1, with 10 bases aligning to TRBD2. With V trimmed by 4 bases and J by 10 bases, 7 bases remained unmatched. The CDR3 spans 14 residues. Germline V lookup: CDR1 MDHEN, CDR2 SYDVKM. CDR3 amino acids: CASSSSGGDLEQFF. The CDR3 DNA is TGTGCCAGCAGTTCAAGCGGGGGGGACTTGGAGCAGTTCTTC.

The rearrangement uses TRBV4-3 and TRBJ1-4; D is possibly TRBD1 (5 bases). With 4 bases removed from V and 10 bases from J, the gap between germline ends came to 25 bases. The CDR3 consists of 17 residues. CDR1 and CDR2 (germline): LGHNA, YSLEER. The CDR3 here is CASSPSGIPGADRKLFF. The CDR3 DNA is TGCGCCAGCAGCCCCTCGGGTATCCCCGGGGCGGATCGAAAACTGTTTTTT.

The chain joins TRBV9 to TRBJ1-1; D unresolved. The V end was cut by 0 bases, the J end by 1 base, with 7 bases between. CDR3 size: 14 residues. Germline CDR1 reads SGDLS; CDR2 reads YYNGEE. CDR3 DNA sequence: TGTGCCAGCAGCGTAGGTCAAGCGAACACTGAAGCTTTCTTT. Its protein product is CASSVGQANTEAFF.

The rearrangement links TRBV30 to TRBJ1-1, with D possibly matching TRBD1 (6 bases). Looked up from germline, CDR1 is GTSNPN and CDR2 is SVGIG (reference sequence). The CDR3 extends over 13 amino acids. Trimming shortened V by 2 bases and J by 1 base, and 8 bases separated the two germline ends. CDR3 sequence (DNA): TGTGCCTGGAGTCAGGGGAGGAACACTGAAGCTTTCTTT. Amino acid sequence: CAWSQGRNTEAFF.

The CDR3 sequence: CAIAGQPNTEAFF. In DNA, the CDR3 is TGTGCCATTGCGGGACAGCCGAACACTGAAGCTTTCTTT. The chain has TRBV10-3 and TRBJ1-1; TRBD1 matches at 7 bases. This CDR3 contains 13 residues. The V and J ends lost 9 bases and 1 base, in that order; junction bases with no gene match: 5. Germline values: CDR1 ENHRY, CDR2 SYGVKD.

The chain combines TRBV9 with TRBJ1-1; 8 nucleotides align to TRBD1. The J segment lost 2 bases and the V segment lost 0 bases, leaving 3 bases of the junction unmatched. Germline V gives CDR1 SGDLS, CDR2 YYNGEE. The CDR3 has 15 residues. The CDR3 spells CASSVGQGTNTEAFF. The CDR3 bases are TGTGCCAGCAGCGTAGGACAGGGGACCAACACTGAAGCTTTCTTT.

This clone was detected only once. This chain connects TRBV9 to TRBJ1-2; TRBD1 matches 10 bases. This CDR3 is 15 amino acids long. Germline CDR1 and CDR2: SGDLS and YYNGEE. V lost 3 bases and J lost 6; bases outside the gene matches: 8. The CDR3: CASSALTGGEDGYTF. CDR3 sequence (DNA): TGTGCCAGCAGCGCTCTGACAGGGGGCGAGGATGGCTACACCTTC.

The J gene is TRBJ1-1, the V gene TRBV28, with D possibly TRBD1 on 6 matching bases. Between the trimmed V and J ends, which lost 5 bases and 1 base, there was a span of 14 bases. Germline V CDR1 and CDR2: MDHEN, SYDVKM. CDR3 length: 15 amino acids. CDR3 in amino acids: CASSRPGTWNTEAFF. CDR3 bases: TGTGCCAGCAGTAGACCCGGGACATGGAACACTGAAGCTTTCTTT. Based on the CDR3 plus reference TRBV28 and TRBJ1-1, the full variable domain is DVKVTQSSRYLVKRTGEKVFLECVQDMDHENMFWYRQDPGLGLRLIYFSYDVKMKEKGDIPEGYSVSREKKERFSLILESASTNQTSMYLCASSRPGTWNTEAFFGQGTRLTVV.

The chain combines TRBV7-3 with TRBJ2-7; D remains unclear. This CDR3 comprises 15 residues. Trimming took 5 bases from V and 3 from J, leaving 17 bases between them. The germline V gene has CDR1 SGHTA and CDR2 FQGTGA. CDR3 sequence: CASSPQDGLSYEQYF. CDR3 coding DNA: TGTGCCAGCAGCCCTCAGGATGGCCTTAGCTACGAGCAGTACTTC.

This chain uses TRBV15 with TRBJ2-7, with no clear D. The CDR3 consists of 14 residues. The ends were cut back, 0 bases at V and 0 bases at J, with 6 bases in the middle. In germline, CDR1 is LNHNV, CDR2 YYDKDF (reference sequence). CDR3 sequence reads: CATSREGSSYEQYF. The CDR3 DNA follows: TGTGCCACCAGCAGAGAGGGTAGCTCCTACGAGCAGTACTTC.

The J gene is TRBJ2-5, the V gene TRBV6-5; D is unresolved. Trimming took off 8 bases at V and 0 bases at J, with 10 bases between the two ends. The V gene's germline CDR1 is MNHEY and CDR2 SVGAGI. This CDR3 spans 13 amino acids. For the CDR3, the DNA is TGTGCCAGCGGCTATAGGTACCAAGAGACCCAGTACTTC. Amino acid sequence: CASGYRYQETQYF.

This sequence joins TRBV5-6 and TRBJ2-7; a weak D match, TRBD1 (5 bases). V lost 1 base and J lost 0, with 8 bases in between. The germline V gene has CDR1 SGHDT and CDR2 YYEEEE. The CDR3 is made up of 14 amino acids. The CDR3 DNA reads TGTGCCAGCAGCTTGAAGGGGCTCTCCTACGAGCAGTACTTC. It encodes CASSLKGLSYEQYF.

The chain has TRBV5-1 and TRBJ1-5; D possibly corresponds to TRBD1 (5 bases). The CDR3 consists of 17 residues. V lost 3 bases and J lost 2, with 18 bases in between. CDR1 and CDR2 (germline): SGHRS, YFSETQ. CDR3 in amino acids: CASSSSQGPGGNQPQHF. In DNA, the CDR3 is TGCGCCAGCAGCTCCTCCCAGGGCCCCGGGGGCAATCAGCCCCAGCATTTT.

The V call is TRBV4-2, the J call TRBJ2-5, with unresolved D. There are 14 residues in the CDR3. Trimming stripped 1 base from V and 1 base from J, with 7 bases between. The germline CDR1 and CDR2 sequences are LGHNA and YNFKEQ. CDR3 protein: CASSQVEVQETQYF. CDR3 bases: TGTGCCAGCAGCCAAGTCGAAGTCCAAGAGACCCAGTACTTC.

In this sample, this clone turned up a few times. Germline is not matched at one junction end, which may reflect a read error. The rearrangement joins TRBV6-1 to TRBJ1-3; D unresolved. CDR3 size: 11 residues. Germline V gene sequence: CDR1 MNHNS, CDR2 SASEGT. CDR3 region: CASSAGLWGDF. CDR3 sequence (DNA): TGTGCCAGCAGTGCGGGTTTGTGGGGTGATTTT.

The chain carries TRBV4-2 and TRBJ1-1; D may be TRBD1 (5 bases). The length of the CDR3 is 15 residues. Looked up from germline, CDR1 is LGHNA and CDR2 is YNFKEQ. Trimming left V 0 bases short and J 1 base short, with 9 bases between. The CDR3 coding sequence is TGTGCCAGCAGCCAAGATACAGGCCGGAACACTGAAGCTTTCTTT. This encodes CASSQDTGRNTEAFF.

The chain couples TRBV18 to TRBJ1-4; 8 bases align to TRBD1. CDR3 length: 15 residues. Germline V gene lookup returns CDR1 KGHSH and CDR2 LQKENI. V lost 0 bases, J lost 6 bases, and 3 bases stayed unmatched. DNA for the CDR3: TGTGCCAGCTCACCACCGGGACAGGATTATGAAAAACTGTTTTTT. This translates into CASSPPGQDYEKLFF.

The chain joins TRBV5-6 to TRBJ1-1; D is undetermined. V was shortened by 0 bases and J by 8 bases, with 5 bases between the two germline ends. The length of the CDR3 is 11 residues. Germline CDR1 reads SGHDT; CDR2 reads YYEEEE. The CDR3 nucleotides are TGTGCCAGCAGCTTGGCTCAGGAAGCTTTCTTT. Translated: CASSLAQEAFF.

This sequence joins TRBV6-5 and TRBJ1-6; D perhaps matches TRBD1 (5 bases). There are 14 residues in the CDR3. The V and J ends lost 4 bases and 5 bases respectively, with 9 bases between them. Germline V CDR1 and CDR2: MNHEY, SVGAGI. The CDR3 here is CASSSVRDNSPLHF. In DNA form, the CDR3 reads TGTGCCAGCAGTTCCGTCAGGGATAATTCACCCCTCCACTTT.

V is TRBV6-6 and J is TRBJ2-7; TRBD2 aligns across 8 bases. CDR1 is MNHNY, CDR2 SVGAGI, per germline (reference sequence). J gave up 0 bases and V 5 bases, and 6 bases lay outside the gene matches. This CDR3 comprises 15 residues. The CDR3 coding sequence is TGTGCCAGCAGTAGCAGCGGGGGAAGCTCCTACGAGCAGTACTTC. Amino acid sequence: CASSSSGGSSYEQYF.